A selection of T cell receptor beta chains follows, all from one sample in a study of PD-1 blockade in classical Hodgkin lymphoma. The data were produced by immunoSEQ multiplex PCR, yet TCRdb's version contains in-frame clones alone and is incomplete. The profile shows about 41,000 clones, roughly two thirds of them singletons. The material was peripheral blood mononuclear cells (PBMCs), obtained before the fourth cycle of nivolumab. These receptors were collected from a human donor with classical Hodgkin lymphoma. CDR3s leave out the opening cysteine and the closing phenylalanine or tryptophan. Fields, in order: CDR3 protein, V gene, J gene, clone size. The size of a clone is reported for some rows only, either as once, few or many, or as a class for expanded clones.

CDR3aa: ASSLGGLAGGQETQY
v_gene: TRBV7-2
j_gene: TRBJ2-5
abundance: .

CDR3aa: ASSEAAGFQETQY
v_gene: TRBV2
j_gene: TRBJ2-5
abundance: .

CDR3aa: ASSRSTGGTEAF
v_gene: TRBV11-1
j_gene: TRBJ1-1
abundance: .

CDR3aa: ASSWSSGNTGELF
v_gene: TRBV19
j_gene: TRBJ2-2
abundance: .

CDR3aa: ASSLEGDTNTGELF
v_gene: TRBV5-1
j_gene: TRBJ2-2
abundance: .

CDR3aa: ASSLAGTYNEQF
v_gene: TRBV7-6
j_gene: TRBJ2-1
abundance: .

CDR3aa: ASSQDWSAGASIYEQY
v_gene: TRBV7-9
j_gene: TRBJ2-7
abundance: .

CDR3aa: ASSLASSDNSPLH
v_gene: TRBV7-9
j_gene: TRBJ1-6
abundance: few

CDR3aa: ASSNQGTNTGELF
v_gene: TRBV27
j_gene: TRBJ2-2
abundance: .

CDR3aa: ASSSLRGGTEAF
v_gene: TRBV7-9
j_gene: TRBJ1-1
abundance: .

CDR3aa: ASSSRKGSGYEQY
v_gene: TRBV5-4
j_gene: TRBJ2-7
abundance: .

CDR3aa: ASSLGGSIEQF
v_gene: TRBV7-3
j_gene: TRBJ2-1
abundance: .

CDR3aa: AWSPWDRGNEQF
v_gene: TRBV30
j_gene: TRBJ2-1
abundance: .

CDR3aa: ASSRTTGIQETQY
v_gene: TRBV11-2
j_gene: TRBJ2-5
abundance: .

CDR3aa: ASSVAGGNQPQH
v_gene: TRBV9
j_gene: TRBJ1-5
abundance: .

CDR3aa: ASSFGDTQY
v_gene: TRBV6-5
j_gene: TRBJ2-3
abundance: .

CDR3aa: ASSQGAAGGKPFSDTQY
v_gene: TRBV4-3
j_gene: TRBJ2-3
abundance: .

CDR3aa: ASSRFPSSGGATDTQY
v_gene: TRBV11-2
j_gene: TRBJ2-3
abundance: .

CDR3aa: ASRLSGQAISPLH
v_gene: TRBV6-5
j_gene: TRBJ1-6
abundance: .

CDR3aa: ASSPAGGQNYGYT
v_gene: TRBV18
j_gene: TRBJ1-2
abundance: .

CDR3aa: ASSLDGPGKGELF
v_gene: TRBV5-4
j_gene: TRBJ2-2
abundance: .

CDR3aa: ATGAGGPYNEQF
v_gene: TRBV6-6
j_gene: TRBJ2-1
abundance: once